Following are 3 T cell receptor beta chains from one sample sequenced in a study of cytomegalovirus exposure and HLA in healthy donors. The PCR was carried out with 60 Vbeta primers and 13 Jbeta primers. Profiled with immunoSEQ multiplex PCR; TCRdb holds only in-frame clones, not every one. Of some 120,000 clones in the sample, around 75% are singletons; the top ten hold around 1.7%. The source material was PBMCs. Every receptor here comes from a woman under 30 in good health and CMV-seronegative.

Only a few counts were recorded for this clone. One end of the junction fails to match germline, which may point to a read error. This sequence joins TRBV11-2 and TRBJ1-1; D gene unclear. Per the germline V gene, CDR1 is SGHAT and CDR2 is FQNNGV. The CDR3 has 14 residues. The CDR3 sequence: CASSLGPPESEAFF. The CDR3, as DNA: TGTGCCAGCAGTTTAGGGCCGCCCGAATCTGAAGCTTTCTTT. The full variable domain, with the rest looked up from reference TRBV11-2 and TRBJ1-1, is EAGVAQSPRYKIIEKRQSVAFWCNPISGHATLYWYQQILGQGPKLLIQFQNNGVVDDSQLPKDRFSAERLKGVDSTLKIQPAKLEDSAVYLCASSLGPPESEAFFGQGTRLTVV.

The CDR3 is CATSRLKGLNYGYTF. DNA of the CDR3: TGTGCCACCAGCAGATTGAAGGGGTTGAACTATGGCTACACCTTC. This chain uses TRBV15 with TRBJ1-2; D perhaps matches TRBD1 (5 bases). Per the germline V gene, CDR1 is LNHNV and CDR2 is YYDKDF (reference sequence). The CDR3 has 15 amino acids. Trimming shortened V by 2 bases and J by 2 bases, and 12 bases separated the two germline ends.

The chain employs TRBV4-1 and TRBJ2-7; 9 bases map to TRBD2. CDR1 and CDR2 (germline): MGHRA, YSYEKL. V trimming: 0 bases; J trimming: 3 bases; junction bases outside the gene matches: 9. The CDR3 extends over 17 amino acids. CDR3 coding DNA: TGCGCCAGCAGCCAAGAAAAGGCCAGCGGGGGGATCTACGAGCAGTACTTC. Encoded protein: CASSQEKASGGIYEQYF.